These T cell receptor beta chains were read from a single sample in a study of post-analysis software for immune sequencing data. One entry per CDR3 protein, called by TCRdb with MiXCR from the PCR reads. This table holds roughly 600,000 distinct CDR3 sequences, 40% to 50% found once. Material: blood. All receptors derive from a girl between 5 and 17 years old with multiple sclerosis. The CDR3 runs from the conserved cysteine through the conserved F or W. A D gene is named only where the DNA matches it firmly. Part of the rows lack a size; the others show once, few, many or a class for expanded clones.

. | TRBJ1-3 | TRBV6-6 | TRBD1 | TGTGCCAGCAGTTCAAACAGGGGGCTCGGAGGAAACACCATATATTTT | CASSSNRGLGGNTIYF
. | TRBJ2-7 | TRBV5-5 | . | TGTACCAGCAGCCCCGAGGCCCTCTCCTACGAGCAGTACTTC | CTSSPEALSYEQYF
few | TRBJ2-7 | TRBV5-1 | TRBD2 | TGCGCCAGCAACATTGGGGCGGGAGGGGACCACGAGCAGTACTTC | CASNIGAGGDHEQYF
few | TRBJ2-7 | TRBV20-1 | TRBD2 | TGCAGTGCTAGATTTAGCGGGGGGACCAACGAGCAGTACTTC | CSARFSGGTNEQYF
. | TRBJ1-1 | TRBV5-1 | . | TGCGCCAGCAGCTTGATGGACAGCGAAGTGGCTTTCTTT | CASSLMDSEVAFF
few | TRBJ2-1 | TRBV12-3/TRBV12-4 | . | TGTGCCAGCAGTGGCGGCACCAGCTCCTACAATGAGCAGTTCTTC | CASSGGTSSYNEQFF
. | TRBJ1-1 | TRBV7-3 | TRBD1 | TGTGCCAGCAGCAGGGGGCAAAACACTGAAGCTTTCTTT | CASSRGQNTEAFF
few | TRBJ2-7 | TRBV7-9 | TRBD2 | TGTGCCAGCAGCCAACAGCGGGAGACCACTTACGAGCAGTACTTC | CASSQQRETTYEQYF
. | TRBJ2-7 | TRBV9 | TRBD2 | TGTGCCAGCAGCGGGGGGGGCTACGAGCAGTACTTC | CASSGGGYEQYF
. | TRBJ2-7 | TRBV20-1 | . | TGCAGTGCCCCCTCCCGGAGGGGGCCGGGATACGAGCAGTACTTC | CSAPSRRGPGYEQYF
. | TRBJ2-1 | TRBV5-1 | . | TGCGCCAGCAAGCCAGGGGGGTACAATGAGCAGTTCTTC | CASKPGGYNEQFF
few | TRBJ1-2 | TRBV5-1 | TRBD1 | TGCGCCAGCAGCCCAGGGGGCGCGGGATTCTATGGCTACACCTTC | CASSPGGAGFYGYTF
few | TRBJ2-7 | TRBV20-1 | TRBD2 | TGCAGTGCTAGAGTGGGGACTAGCGGCTACGAGCAGTACTTC | CSARVGTSGYEQYF
. | TRBJ2-3 | TRBV12-3/TRBV12-4 | TRBD2 | TGTGCCAGCAGTAGGGACTACCTAAGCACAGATATGGAGTATTTT | CASSRDYLSTDMEYF
. | TRBJ2-5 | TRBV5-1 | . | TGCGCCAGCAGCTTAGGGAGACTAGTGAGAGAGGCCCAGTACTTC | CASSLGRLVREAQYF
. | TRBJ2-5 | TRBV20-1 | . | TGCAGTGCTAGAATGACAGGACCGCAAGAGACCCAGTACTTC | CSARMTGPQETQYF
. | TRBJ2-1 | TRBV12-3/TRBV12-4 | . | TGTGCCAGCAGTTTCGCCGGGACCAGCTCCTACAATGAGCAGTTCTTC | CASSFAGTSSYNEQFF
. | TRBJ2-7 | TRBV5-6 | . | TGTGCCAGCGGGAATCTAGGCGAGCAGTACTTC | CASGNLGEQYF
few | TRBJ2-1 | TRBV19 | . | TGTGCCAGTAGTATAGTAAGGGGCAATCGGTATGAGCAGTTCTTC | CASSIVRGNRYEQFF
. | TRBJ1-5 | TRBV12-3/TRBV12-4 | TRBD1 | TGTGCCAGCAGGAGGGGGACAGCCAATCAGCCCCAGCATTTT | CASRRGTANQPQHF
. | TRBJ2-1 | TRBV9 | TRBD2 | TGTGCCAGCAGTTCCCTAGCGGCTCCTTTGCAGAATGAGCAGTTCTTC | CASSSLAAPLQNEQFF
. | TRBJ1-2 | TRBV20-1 | . | TGCAGTGCCAGAAAAGACAGAAGCTATGGCTACACCTTC | CSARKDRSYGYTF
few | TRBJ2-1 | TRBV29-1 | TRBD2 | TGCAGCTCCTCGGGACTAGCGTCTCCCAGCTCCTACAATGAGCAGTTCTTC | CSSSGLASPSSYNEQFF
few | TRBJ1-1 | TRBV29-1 | . | TGCAGCGTTCTCACCTTAGCTGAAGCTTTCTTT | CSVLTLAEAFF
many | TRBJ1-5 | TRBV12-3/TRBV12-4 | . | TGTGCCAGCAGTTTAGGGCAGGGCAATCAGCCCCAGCATTTT | CASSLGQGNQPQHF
. | TRBJ2-7 | TRBV6-2/TRBV6-3 | . | TGTGCCAGCTTCAGGGCGGCAGGTTCCTACGAGCAGTACTTC | CASFRAAGSYEQYF
. | TRBJ2-3 | TRBV5-1 | TRBD2 | TGCGCCAGCAGCTTGGAAGGGACTATTGAGGGAGATACGCAGTATTTT | CASSLEGTIEGDTQYF
. | TRBJ1-2 | TRBV7-3 | . | TGTGCCAGCAGCGACCTCGCTGGGGGCGGCTACACCTTC | CASSDLAGGGYTF
. | TRBJ2-1 | TRBV12-3/TRBV12-4 | TRBD2 | TGTGCCAGCAGTTCGGAGACTAGCGGGCCCTACAATGAGCAGTTCTTC | CASSSETSGPYNEQFF
. | TRBJ2-7 | TRBV7-9 | . | TGTGCCAGCAGCTTAGCAGGTCTGAAGGAGCAGTACTTC | CASSLAGLKEQYF
. | TRBJ2-1 | TRBV5-6 | . | TGTGCCAGCAGCCCCCAAAGGCCTGACAGTTACTACAATGAGCAGTTCTTC | CASSPQRPDSYYNEQFF
. | TRBJ2-5 | TRBV20-1 | TRBD2 | TGCAGTGCTGCCCGGGCTAGCGGGGGTGCTTGGGGGACCCAGTACTTC | CSAARASGGAWGTQYF
few | TRBJ1-5 | TRBV20-1 | . | TGCAGTGCTAACAGGATGGTAGGTCAGCCCCAGCATTTT | CSANRMVGQPQHF
. | TRBJ2-5 | TRBV7-3 | . | TGTGCCAGCAGCCCCACGGGGGGCACTCAAGAGACCCAGTACTTC | CASSPTGGTQETQYF
. | TRBJ2-3 | TRBV12-3/TRBV12-4 | . | TGTGCCAGCAGTTTAGACAGGAGAACAGATGCGCAATATTTT | CASSLDRRTDAQYF
few | TRBJ2-1 | TRBV14 | TRBD2 | TGTGCCAGCAGCATGGGACTAGCGGCCTACAATGAGCAGTTCTTC | CASSMGLAAYNEQFF
. | TRBJ2-7 | TRBV18 | . | TGTGCCAGCTCCCGTGGGAGTTCATCCGAGCAGTACTTC | CASSRGSSSEQYF
. | TRBJ1-1 | TRBV6-5 | . | TGTGCCAGCGGGCAGGGGACTGAAGCTTTCTTT | CASGQGTEAFF
few | TRBJ2-2 | TRBV5-1 | . | TGCGCCAGCAGCTGGAGGACCGGGGAGCTGTTTTTT | CASSWRTGELFF
. | TRBJ2-3 | TRBV7-8 | . | TGTGCCAGCAGCCCACATGGGCACCTTAAGGAGACGCAGTATTTT | CASSPHGHLKETQYF
few | TRBJ2-5 | TRBV10-2 | TRBD2 | TGCGCCAGCAGAGGGACTAGCGGGGACCAAGAGACCCAGTACTTC | CASRGTSGDQETQYF
once | TRBJ2-3 | TRBV5-1 | TRBD2 | TGCGCCAGCAGCTTGGGGACTAGGGGCACAGATACGCAGTATTTT | CASSLGTRGTDTQYF
. | TRBJ1-2 | TRBV4-1 | . | TGCACCAGCAGCCAACACTCTCAGAGTAACTATGGCTACACCTTC | CTSSQHSQSNYGYTF
. | TRBJ2-1 | TRBV2 | . | TGTGCCAGCAACCCTACTGACGGGAGCTGTGATGAGCAGTTCTTC | CASNPTDGSCDEQFF